The T cell receptor (beta chain) described here comes from a study of regulatory T cells in long-lasting Graves disease (dated by TCRdb to about 2021). Concerning the study at large: Persistent Graves' disease was defined as persistently positive TSH receptor autoantibodies together with antithyroid drug treatment for over 5 years. Persistent Graves' disease patients were compared with newly diagnosed Graves' disease patients by peripheral blood TCR sequencing and RNA sequencing. The study was conducted in China and was registered as a clinical trial. A total of about 35 samples underwent TCR sequencing: about 13 from persistent and 20 from newly diagnosed Graves' disease patients. On average, persistent Graves' disease patients in the clinical cohort had been on antithyroid drugs for about 9.7 years.

In the paper's terms, the time point label means: persistent/refractory GD, antithyroid drugs over 5 years with positive TRAb. RNA was extracted from PBMCs in TRIzol for both TCR sequencing and RNA sequencing. The diagnosis of Graves' disease was made according to American Thyroid Association guidelines. Recruitment of patients was carried out at an endocrinology department in Xi'an, China. Each patient gave 7 to 9.5 milliliters of peripheral blood, collected in an EDTA anticoagulant tube. PBMCs were isolated by Ficoll Paque Plus density gradient separation without further T cell sorting. An Agilent 2100 Bioanalyzer and agarose gel were used to check RNA quality, while a NanoDrop 2000 measured RNA concentration. Overall study results and their limits: Sequencing and analysis were restricted to the TCR beta chain. Persistent patients shared more public clonotypes among themselves (around 3,000) than newly diagnosed patients did (approximately 870). As a limitation, the authors acknowledged that the small sample size may reduce accuracy. Peripheral blood alone was examined, since thyroid tissue, which constituted the primary lesion, could not be accessed. Compared with newly diagnosed patients, persistent Graves' disease patients had lower TCR Shannon entropy and fewer highly expanded clones, which suggests clonal expansion.

Library prep was done by multiplex PCR. Instrument on record: Illumina HiSeq 4000. TCR beta libraries were built with iRepertoire HTBI primers and Arm-PCR amplification of CDR3 regions. Gel purification was performed on PCR products prior to sequencing. The authors processed their data as follows. A total of 62 TRBV and approximately 13 TRBJ segments were identified across samples and were used for gene usage analysis of CDR3 amino acid clonotypes. COPE and FqMerger were used to merge filtered high-quality paired reads into contigs. BLAST was used to align contigs to the IMGT TRBV, TRBD and TRBJ reference genes, and CDR3 was defined following IMGT. Clonotypes above 0.1% frequency were classified as highly expanded clones. Shannon entropy served as the measure of repertoire diversity, while the Gini coefficient captured V-J evenness. A clonotype was considered public if more than one individual shared it. The raw public reads went through TCRdb reprocessing: fastp at Q25, MiXCR clone calling, in-frame beta chains kept. A single entry per CDR3 protein holds the most common genes and DNA from its merged rows. TCRdb's processing, not the authors', yielded these V and J calls. The sample contains roughly 500,000 distinct CDR3 sequences, about 20% of them found a single time. The ten largest make up roughly 14% of the sample.

This clonotype was seen repeatedly, ten times or more. Its antigen is currently not known. No base-level quality is on record; no much larger clone is a single base apart. The sequence derives from a female donor with Graves disease. The sequenced sample was peripheral blood mononuclear cells (PBMCs), obtained when the disease was refractory, from a patient treated with antithyroid drugs.

The CDR3 protein is CASSYLDTYEQYF. The nucleotide sequence is TGTGCCAGCAGTTACCTGGACACCTACGAGCAGTACTTC. The rearrangement joined TRBV6-9 to TRBJ2-7, and perhaps TRBD1 as D gene, on 5 matching bases. From cysteine to phenylalanine, the CDR3 is 13 amino acids long. Solely the CDR3 DNA is kept, with 39 bases framed from the first base. From the germline V gene, CDR1 is MNHGY and CDR2 is SVAAGI. V gives up 3 bases and J gives up 2 bases, and the segment between their germline ends measures 8 bases.